A selection of T cell receptor beta chains follows, all from one sample in a study of cytomegalovirus exposure and HLA in healthy donors. The assay was immunoSEQ multiplex PCR, and TCRdb's table has in-frame clones only and misses some. The data contain over 200,000 clones, about 81% of them singletons. Specimen: PBMCs. Receptors originate from a man between 35 and 55 years old in good health and CMV-seropositive. Both conserved end residues are part of each CDR3. D genes are given only for firm matches. Clone size, where shown, is once, few, many, or a class for clones that have expanded.

>TRBJ1-2|12|.|TRBV9|.
TGTGCCAGCAGCGTATCGGAGTCGGGCTACACCTTC
CASSVSESGYTF
>TRBJ1-3|16|.|TRBV6-6|.
TGTGCCAGCAGTCCCACCAGGGGAAGGTCTGGAAACACCATATATTTT
CASSPTRGRSGNTIYF
>TRBJ1-1|12|.|TRBV30|.
TGTGCCTGGAGTCAGGACGGGGGGGAAGCTTTCTTT
CAWSQDGGEAFF
>TRBJ2-1|15|.|TRBV9|.
TGTGCCAGCAGCCCGGACTGGAGCTCCTACAATGAGCAGTTCTTC
CASSPDWSSYNEQFF
>TRBJ1-5|14|.|TRBV2|TRBD1
TGTGCCAGCACGGGCAGGGGGCTTAATCAGCCCCAGCATTTT
CASTGRGLNQPQHF
>TRBJ1-1|13|.|TRBV30|.
TGTGCCTGGAGTGTAAGATTGGGCGCTGAAGCTTTCTTT
CAWSVRLGAEAFF
>TRBJ2-5|17|.|TRBV27|TRBD1
TGTGCCAGCAGTGACTTTTTGACAGGGGGAATTTTGGAGACCCAGTACTTC
CASSDFLTGGILETQYF
>TRBJ2-5|15|.|TRBV6-6|.
TGTGCCAGCAGTTACTCGATGGGCATCCAAGAGACCCAGTACTTC
CASSYSMGIQETQYF
>TRBJ2-1|13|once|TRBV5-6|TRBD2
TGTGCCAGCAGGCAGACTAGCGGGAATGAGCAGTTCTTC
CASRQTSGNEQFF
>TRBJ1-2|18|.|TRBV25-1|TRBD1
TGTGCCAGCAGTGCCTCGCACCTGGGACAGTCTGGGGTCTATGGCTACACCTTC
CASSASHLGQSGVYGYTF
>TRBJ1-4|15|.|TRBV30|.
TGTGCCTGGAGTGTAGGAGCTGGGACTAATGAAAAACTGTTTTTT
CAWSVGAGTNEKLFF